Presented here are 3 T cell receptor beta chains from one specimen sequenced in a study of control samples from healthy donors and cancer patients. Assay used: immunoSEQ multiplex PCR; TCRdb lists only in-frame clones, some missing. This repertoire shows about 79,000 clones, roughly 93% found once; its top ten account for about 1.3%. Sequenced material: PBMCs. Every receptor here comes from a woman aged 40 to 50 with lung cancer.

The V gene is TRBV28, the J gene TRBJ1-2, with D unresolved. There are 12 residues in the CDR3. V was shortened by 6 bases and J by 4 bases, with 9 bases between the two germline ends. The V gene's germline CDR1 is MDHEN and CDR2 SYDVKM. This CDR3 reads CASSESSYGYTF. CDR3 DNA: TGTGCCAGCAGCGAGAGTAGCTATGGCTACACCTTC.

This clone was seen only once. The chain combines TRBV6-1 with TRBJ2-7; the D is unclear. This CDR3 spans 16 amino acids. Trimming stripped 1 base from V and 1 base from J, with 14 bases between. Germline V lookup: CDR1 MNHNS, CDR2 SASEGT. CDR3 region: CASSEGVEHPSYEQYF. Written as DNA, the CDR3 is TGTGCCAGCAGTGAAGGGGTCGAACACCCATCCTACGAGCAGTACTTC.

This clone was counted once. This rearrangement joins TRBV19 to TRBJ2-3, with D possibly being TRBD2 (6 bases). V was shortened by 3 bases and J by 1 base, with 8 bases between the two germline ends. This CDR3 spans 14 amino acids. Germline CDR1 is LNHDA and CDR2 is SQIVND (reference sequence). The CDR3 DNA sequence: TGTGCCAGTAGTATGTGGGGGGGCACAGATACGCAGTATTTT. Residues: CASSMWGGTDTQYF.